This T cell receptor beta chain was retrieved from a study of cytotoxic CD8 clonotypes in ibrutinib-treated CLL. This clone appeared a few times. The antigen remains unidentified. This CDR3 contains 14 residues. Germline V gives CDR1 MGHRA, CDR2 YSYEKL. Trimming at V came to 4 bases and at J to 5 bases, leaving 4 bases not matched to a gene. Whole-study results and caveats: Relative to age-matched healthy donors, clonality at baseline was higher, and it tracked circulating CD8+ T-cell counts. Contraction or stability on treatment was seen for public clonotypes, which were uncommon.

Sequenced by immunoSEQ multiplex PCR; TCRdb stores in-frame clones only, minus some. The sample records roughly 50,000 clones, roughly three fifths being singletons. The starting material was PBMCs, obtained after 24 months of ibrutinib treatment. The sequence came from a human donor with chronic lymphocytic leukemia. The chain combines TRBV4-1 with TRBJ2-5, with 10 bases lining up with TRBD2. As DNA, the CDR3 is TGCGCCAGCAGCCTAGCGGGGGGTCGGGAGACCCAGTACTTC. Amino acid sequence: CASSLAGGRETQYF.